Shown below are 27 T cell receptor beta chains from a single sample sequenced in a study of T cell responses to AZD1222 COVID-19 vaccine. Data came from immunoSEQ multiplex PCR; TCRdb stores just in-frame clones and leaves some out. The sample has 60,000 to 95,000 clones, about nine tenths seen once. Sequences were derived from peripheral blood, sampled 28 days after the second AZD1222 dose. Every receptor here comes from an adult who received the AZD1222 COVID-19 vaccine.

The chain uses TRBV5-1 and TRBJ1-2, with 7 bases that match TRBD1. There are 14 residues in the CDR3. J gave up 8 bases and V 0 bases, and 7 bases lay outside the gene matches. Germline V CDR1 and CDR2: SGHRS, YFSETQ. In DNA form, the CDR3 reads TGCGCCAGCAGCTTGGGTACAGGGGCTAGAGGCTACACCTTC. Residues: CASSLGTGARGYTF.

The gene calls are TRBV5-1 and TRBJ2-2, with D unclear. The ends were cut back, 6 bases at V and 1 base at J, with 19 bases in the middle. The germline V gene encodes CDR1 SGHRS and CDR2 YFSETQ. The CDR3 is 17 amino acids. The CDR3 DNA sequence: TGCGCCAGCACGCTTTTGTGGGCCCCCGGGAACACCGGGGAGCTGTTTTTT. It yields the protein CASTLLWAPGNTGELFF.

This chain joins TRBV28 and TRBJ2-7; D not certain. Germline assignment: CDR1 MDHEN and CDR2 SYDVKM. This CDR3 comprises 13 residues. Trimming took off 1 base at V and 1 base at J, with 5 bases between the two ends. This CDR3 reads CASSLSLSYEQYF. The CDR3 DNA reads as TGTGCCAGCAGTTTATCCCTGTCCTACGAGCAGTACTTC.

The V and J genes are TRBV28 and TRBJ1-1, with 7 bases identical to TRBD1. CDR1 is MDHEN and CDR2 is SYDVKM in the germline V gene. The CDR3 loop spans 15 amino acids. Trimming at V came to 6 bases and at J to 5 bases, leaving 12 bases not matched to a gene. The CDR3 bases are TGTGCCAGCAGAACCCCGGAGGGGGCCGGAACTGAAGCTTTCTTT. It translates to CASRTPEGAGTEAFF. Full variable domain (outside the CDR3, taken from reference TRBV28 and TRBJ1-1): DVKVTQSSRYLVKRTGEKVFLECVQDMDHENMFWYRQDPGLGLRLIYFSYDVKMKEKGDIPEGYSVSREKKERFSLILESASTNQTSMYLCASRTPEGAGTEAFFGQGTRLTVV.

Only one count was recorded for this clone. The CDR3 DNA is TGTGCCAGCAGCTCTAGGTCGTTCTCCTACGAGCAGTACTTC. This gives the protein CASSSRSFSYEQYF. The gene calls are TRBV7-2 and TRBJ2-7; D call uncertain. CDR1 SGHTA and CDR2 FQGNSA come from the germline V gene. The CDR3 sequence is 14 residues long. Trimming removed 4 bases at V and 0 bases at J, with 10 bases between.

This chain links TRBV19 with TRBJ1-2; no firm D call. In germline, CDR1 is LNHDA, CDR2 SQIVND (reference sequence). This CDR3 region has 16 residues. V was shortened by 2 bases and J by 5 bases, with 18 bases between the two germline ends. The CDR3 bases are TGTGCCAGTAGTATACAGACGGACCCACAACTTTATGGCTACACCTTC. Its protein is CASSIQTDPQLYGYTF.

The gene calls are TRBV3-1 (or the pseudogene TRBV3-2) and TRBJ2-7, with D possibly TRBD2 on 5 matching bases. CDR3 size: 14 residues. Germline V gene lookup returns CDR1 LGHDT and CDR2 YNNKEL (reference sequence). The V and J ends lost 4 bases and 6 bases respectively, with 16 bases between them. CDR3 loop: CASSPDLTSVEQYF. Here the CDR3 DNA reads TGTGCCAGCAGCCCGGACTTGACCTCTGTCGAGCAGTACTTC.

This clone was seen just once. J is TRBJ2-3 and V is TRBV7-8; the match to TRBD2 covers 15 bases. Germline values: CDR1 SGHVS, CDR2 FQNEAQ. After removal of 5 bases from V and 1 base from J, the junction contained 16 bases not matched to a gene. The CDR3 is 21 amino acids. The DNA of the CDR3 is TGTGCCAGCAGCCCGAGCCTGGGACTAGCGGGGGGCGGGGTCGGCACAGATACGCAGTATTTT. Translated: CASSPSLGLAGGGVGTDTQYF.

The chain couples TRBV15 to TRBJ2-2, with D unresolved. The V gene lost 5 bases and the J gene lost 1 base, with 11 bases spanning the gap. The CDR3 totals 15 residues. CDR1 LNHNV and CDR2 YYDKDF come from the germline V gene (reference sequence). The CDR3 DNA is TGTGCCACCAGCCCAAACCCATGGAACACCGGGGAGCTGTTTTTT. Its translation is CATSPNPWNTGELFF.

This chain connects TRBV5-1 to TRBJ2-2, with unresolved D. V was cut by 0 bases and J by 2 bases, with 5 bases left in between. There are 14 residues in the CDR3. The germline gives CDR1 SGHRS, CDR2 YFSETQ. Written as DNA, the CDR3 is TGCGCCAGCAGCTTGGCAGCAAACACCGGGGAGCTGTTTTTT. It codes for CASSLAANTGELFF.

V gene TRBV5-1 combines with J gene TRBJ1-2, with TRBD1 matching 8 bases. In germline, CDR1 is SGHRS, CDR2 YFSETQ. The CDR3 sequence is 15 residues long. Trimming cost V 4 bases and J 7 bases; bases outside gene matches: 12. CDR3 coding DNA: TGCGCCAGCAGCCCGGGGACAGGTGACAGGGGTGGCTACACCTTC. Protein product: CASSPGTGDRGGYTF.

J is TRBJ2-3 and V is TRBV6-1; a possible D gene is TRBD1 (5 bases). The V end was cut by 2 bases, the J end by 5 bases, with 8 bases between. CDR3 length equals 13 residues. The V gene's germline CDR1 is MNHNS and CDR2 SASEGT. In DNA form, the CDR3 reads TGTGCCAGCAGTGAACCAGGGAAAGATACGCAGTATTTT. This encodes CASSEPGKDTQYF.

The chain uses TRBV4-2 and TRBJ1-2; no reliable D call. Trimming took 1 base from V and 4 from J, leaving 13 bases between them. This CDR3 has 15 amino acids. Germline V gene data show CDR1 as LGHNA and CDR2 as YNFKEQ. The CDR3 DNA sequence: TGTGCCAGCAGCCAAGGGTCTGGGCAGATCTATGGCTACACCTTC. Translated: CASSQGSGQIYGYTF.

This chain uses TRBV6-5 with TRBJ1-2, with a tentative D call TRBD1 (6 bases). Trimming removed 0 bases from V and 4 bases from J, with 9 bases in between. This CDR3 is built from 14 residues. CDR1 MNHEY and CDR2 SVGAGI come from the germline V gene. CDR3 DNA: TGTGCCAGCAGTTACTCGAAACAGGGCTATGGCTACACCTTC. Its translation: CASSYSKQGYGYTF.

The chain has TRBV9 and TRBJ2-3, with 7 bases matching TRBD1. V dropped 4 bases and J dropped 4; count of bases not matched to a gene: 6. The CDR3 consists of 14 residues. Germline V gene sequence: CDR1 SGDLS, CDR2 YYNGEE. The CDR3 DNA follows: TGTGCCAGCAGCCCTCGGGACAGCCCAGATACGCAGTATTTT. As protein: CASSPRDSPDTQYF.

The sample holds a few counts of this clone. CDR3: CASSPRGWGYEKLFF. The CDR3 DNA reads as TGTGCCAGTAGTCCCCGCGGTTGGGGGTACGAAAAACTGTTTTTT. This chain links TRBV19 with TRBJ1-4, with D possibly being TRBD1 (5 bases). CDR3 length: 15 residues. V was trimmed by 5 bases and J by 8 bases, leaving 18 bases between them. Germline V gene sequence: CDR1 LNHDA, CDR2 SQIVND (reference sequence).

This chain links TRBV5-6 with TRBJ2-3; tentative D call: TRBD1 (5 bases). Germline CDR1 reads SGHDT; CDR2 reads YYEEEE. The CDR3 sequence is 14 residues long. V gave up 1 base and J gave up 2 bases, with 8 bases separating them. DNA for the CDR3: TGTGCCAGCAGCTTGTTGACAGACACAGATACGCAGTATTTT. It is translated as CASSLLTDTDTQYF. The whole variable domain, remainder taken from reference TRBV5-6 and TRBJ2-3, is DAGVTQSPTHLIKTRGQQVTLRCSPKSGHDTVSWYQQALGQGPQFIFQYYEEEERQRGNFPDRFSGHQFPNYSSELNVNALLLGDSALYLCASSLLTDTDTQYFGPGTRLTVL.

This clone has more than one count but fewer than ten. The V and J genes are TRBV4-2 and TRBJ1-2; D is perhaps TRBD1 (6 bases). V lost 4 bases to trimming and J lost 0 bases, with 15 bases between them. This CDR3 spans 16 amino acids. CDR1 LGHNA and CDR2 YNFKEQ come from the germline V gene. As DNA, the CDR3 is TGTGCCAGCAGCCCAATCGACAGGCTCACTAACTATGGCTACACCTTC. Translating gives CASSPIDRLTNYGYTF.

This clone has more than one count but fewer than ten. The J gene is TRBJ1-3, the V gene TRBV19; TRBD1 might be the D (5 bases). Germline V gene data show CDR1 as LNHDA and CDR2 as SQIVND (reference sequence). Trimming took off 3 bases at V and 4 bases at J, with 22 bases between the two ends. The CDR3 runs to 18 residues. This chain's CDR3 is CASSMVPGAPSGGNTIYF. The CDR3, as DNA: TGTGCCAGTAGTATGGTTCCCGGGGCCCCTTCAGGCGGAAACACCATATATTTT.

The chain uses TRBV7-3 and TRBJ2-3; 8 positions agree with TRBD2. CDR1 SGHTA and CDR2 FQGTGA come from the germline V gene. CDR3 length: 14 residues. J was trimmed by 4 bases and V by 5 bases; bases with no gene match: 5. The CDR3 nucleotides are TGTGCCAGCAGCCCGGGGGGGCCCGCAGATACGCAGTATTTT. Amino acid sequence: CASSPGGPADTQYF.

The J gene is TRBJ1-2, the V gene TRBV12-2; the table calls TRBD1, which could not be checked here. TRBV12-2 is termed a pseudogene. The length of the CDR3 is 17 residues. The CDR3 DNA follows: TGTGCAAGTCGCTTAGCCCCCGACAGGGAATTTTATGGCGGCTACACCTTC. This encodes CASRLAPDREFYGGYTF.

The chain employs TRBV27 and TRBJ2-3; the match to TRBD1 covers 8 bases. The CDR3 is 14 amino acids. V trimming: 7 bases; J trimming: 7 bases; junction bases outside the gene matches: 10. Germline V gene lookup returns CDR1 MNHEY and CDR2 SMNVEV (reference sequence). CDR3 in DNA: TGTGCCAGCACCCCTGGACAGGGTAGAAATACGCAGTATTTT. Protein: CASTPGQGRNTQYF.

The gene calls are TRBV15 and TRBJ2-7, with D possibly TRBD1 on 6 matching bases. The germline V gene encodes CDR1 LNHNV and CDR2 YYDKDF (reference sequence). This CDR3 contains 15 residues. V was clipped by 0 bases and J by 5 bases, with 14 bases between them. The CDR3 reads CATSRDQGRTDEQYF. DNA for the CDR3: TGTGCCACCAGCAGAGATCAGGGGCGAACGGACGAGCAGTACTTC. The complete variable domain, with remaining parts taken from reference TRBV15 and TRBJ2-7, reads DAMVIQNPRYQVTQFGKPVTLSCSQTLNHNVMYWYQQKSSQAPKLLFHYYDKDFNNEADTPDNFQSRRPNTSFCFLDIRSPGLGDTAMYLCATSRDQGRTDEQYFGPGTRLTVT.

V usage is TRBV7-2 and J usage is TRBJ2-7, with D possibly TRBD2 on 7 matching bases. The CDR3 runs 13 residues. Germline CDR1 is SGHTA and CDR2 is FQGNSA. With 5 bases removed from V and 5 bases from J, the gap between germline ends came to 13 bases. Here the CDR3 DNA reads TGTGCCAGCAGCCCTACAGGGAGGGACGAGCAGTACTTC. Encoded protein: CASSPTGRDEQYF.

The CDR3 here is CATKDNPYEQYF. The CDR3 coding sequence is TGTGCCACAAAGGACAACCCCTACGAGCAGTACTTC. This chain links TRBV6-5 with TRBJ2-7, with a possible D match to TRBD1 (5 bases). The CDR3 runs to 12 residues. Trimming left V 10 bases short and J 2 bases short, with 12 bases between. Germline CDR1 is MNHEY and CDR2 is SVGAGI.

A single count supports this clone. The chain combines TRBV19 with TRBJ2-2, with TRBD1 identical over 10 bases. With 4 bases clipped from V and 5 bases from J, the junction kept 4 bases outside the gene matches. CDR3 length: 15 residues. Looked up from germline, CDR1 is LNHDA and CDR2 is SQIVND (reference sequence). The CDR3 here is CASSTGQGDTGELFF. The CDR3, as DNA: TGTGCCAGTAGTACCGGACAGGGGGATACCGGGGAGCTGTTTTTT.

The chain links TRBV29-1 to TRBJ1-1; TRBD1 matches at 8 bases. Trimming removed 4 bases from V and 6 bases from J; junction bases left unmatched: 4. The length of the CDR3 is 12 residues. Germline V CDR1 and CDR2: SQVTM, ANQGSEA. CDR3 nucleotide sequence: TGCAGCGTTGCCGAACAGGGGGCTGAAGCTTTCTTT. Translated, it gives CSVAEQGAEAFF.